The present TCR beta chain was sequenced within a study of T cells in Graves' hyperthyroidism and ophthalmopathy. Regarding the study as a whole: From stable hyperthyroidism, ophthalmopathy was separated by a 13 V-J model. Also found in blood were most expanded thyroid clonotypes above 0.001.

Concerning this clonotype: The antigen remains undetermined.

Blood from later-ophthalmopathy patients was taken at first hyperthyroidism diagnosis. It was around 11 ml of fresh peripheral blood that supplied the PBMCs. The investigators amplified TCR beta CDR3 regions from RNA transcripts. TCR CDR3 regions were first amplified by RT-PCR with HTBI primers. One entry per CDR3 protein results from TCRdb running MiXCR on the multiplex PCR reads. The sample shows 300,000 to 450,000 distinct CDR3 sequences, about 15% of them seen only once. This receptor was identified in a woman aged 18-29 years with Graves' hyperthyroidism that later progressed to Graves' ophthalmopathy. Sequenced material: blood.

In DNA form, the CDR3 reads TGTGCCAGCAAGGCGGGACAGGGGGCTCAAGAGACCCAGTACTTC. Its translation: CASKAGQGAQETQYF. This chain connects TRBV2 to TRBJ2-5; TRBD1 agrees at 12 bases. From germline, CDR1 is SNHLY and CDR2 FYNNEI. With V trimmed by 7 bases and J by 2 bases, 5 bases remained unmatched. The CDR3 is made up of 15 amino acids. The full variable domain, with the rest looked up from reference TRBV2 and TRBJ2-5, is EPEVTQTPSHQVTQMGQEVILRCVPISNHLYFYWYRQILGQKVEFLVSFYNNEISEKSEIFDDQFSVERPDGSNFTLKIRSTKLEDSAMYFCASKAGQGAQETQYFGPGTRLLVL.